A few counts support the clone carrying this T cell receptor beta chain. Repertoires were generated with immunoSEQ multiplex PCR, while TCRdb's copy carries only in-frame clones and drops some. The sample shows under 30,000 clones, 74% of them seen only once. These data belong to a study of somatic mutations in cytotoxic T cells in rheumatoid arthritis. Trimming took off 2 bases at V and 8 bases at J, with 13 bases between the two ends. The CDR3 loop spans 14 amino acids. Germline assignment: CDR1 SGHTA and CDR2 FQGNSA. The source material was CD8+ T cells sorted from blood. This chain uses TRBV7-2 with TRBJ1-5; D remains ambiguous. This clonotype was sampled from a woman aged 18-29 years in good health. In nucleotides, the CDR3 is TGTGCCAGCAGCTTACTGGGGTCGCGCGAGCCCCAGCATTTT. It specifies CASSLLGSREPQHF.